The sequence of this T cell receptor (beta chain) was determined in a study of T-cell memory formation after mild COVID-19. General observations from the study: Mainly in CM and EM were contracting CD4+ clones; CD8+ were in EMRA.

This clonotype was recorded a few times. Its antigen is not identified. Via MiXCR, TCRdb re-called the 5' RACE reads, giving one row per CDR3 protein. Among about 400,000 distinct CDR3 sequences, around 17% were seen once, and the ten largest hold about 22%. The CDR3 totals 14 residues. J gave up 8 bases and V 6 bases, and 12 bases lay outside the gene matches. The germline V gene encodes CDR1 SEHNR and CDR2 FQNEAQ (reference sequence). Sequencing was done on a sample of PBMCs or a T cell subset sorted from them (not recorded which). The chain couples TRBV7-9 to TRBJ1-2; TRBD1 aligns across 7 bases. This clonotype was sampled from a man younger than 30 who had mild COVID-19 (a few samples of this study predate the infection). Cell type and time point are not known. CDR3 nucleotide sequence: TGTGCCAGCAGGTCGGAGACAGGGATGGTCGGCTACACCTTC. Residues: CASRSETGMVGYTF.